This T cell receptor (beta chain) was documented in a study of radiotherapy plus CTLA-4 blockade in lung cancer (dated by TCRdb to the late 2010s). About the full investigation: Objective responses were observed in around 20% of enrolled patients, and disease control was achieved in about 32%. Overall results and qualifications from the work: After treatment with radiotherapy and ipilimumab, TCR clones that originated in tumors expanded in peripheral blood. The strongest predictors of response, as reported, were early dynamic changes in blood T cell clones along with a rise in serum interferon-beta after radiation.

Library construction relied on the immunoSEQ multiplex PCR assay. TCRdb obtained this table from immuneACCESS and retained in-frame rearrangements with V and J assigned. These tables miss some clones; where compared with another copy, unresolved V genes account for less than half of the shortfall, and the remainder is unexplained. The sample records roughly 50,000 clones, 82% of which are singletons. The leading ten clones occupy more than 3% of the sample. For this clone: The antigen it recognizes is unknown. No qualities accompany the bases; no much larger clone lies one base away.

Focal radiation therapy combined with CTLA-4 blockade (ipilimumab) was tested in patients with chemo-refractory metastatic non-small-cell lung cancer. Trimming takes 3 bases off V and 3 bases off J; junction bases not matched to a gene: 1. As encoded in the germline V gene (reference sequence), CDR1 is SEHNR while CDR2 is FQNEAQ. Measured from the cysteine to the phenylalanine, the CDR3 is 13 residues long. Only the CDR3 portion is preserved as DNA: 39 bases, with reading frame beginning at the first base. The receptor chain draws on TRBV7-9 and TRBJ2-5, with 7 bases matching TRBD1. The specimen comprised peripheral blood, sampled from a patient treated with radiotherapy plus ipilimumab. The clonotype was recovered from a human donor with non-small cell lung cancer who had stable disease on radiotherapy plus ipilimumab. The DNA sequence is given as TGTGCCAGCAGCTTCACAGGGGAAGAGACCCAGTACTTC. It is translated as CASSFTGEETQYF. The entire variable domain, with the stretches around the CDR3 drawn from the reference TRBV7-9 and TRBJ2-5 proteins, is DTGVSQNPRHKITKRGQNVTFRCDPISEHNRLYWYRQTLGQGPEFLTYFQNEAQLEKSRLLSDRFSAERPKGSFSTLEIQRTEQGDSAMYLCASSFTGEETQYFGPGTRLLVL.